This entry lists 23 T cell receptor beta chains sequenced from one sample in a study of blood T cell repertoires in COVID-19. Some clones are missing from TCRdb's copy, which holds only in-frame ones; the method was immunoSEQ multiplex PCR. This table has about 230,000 clones, over 75% appearing once. Specimen: PBMCs or T cells enriched from blood (not recorded which). These receptors all come from a man younger than 30 who had recovered from COVID-19.

The rearrangement uses TRBV30 and TRBJ1-2; 7 nucleotides align to TRBD1. The CDR3 loop spans 12 amino acids. The junction had 5 bases not matched to a gene; V was cut back by 8 bases and J by 2 bases. Germline V gives CDR1 GTSNPN, CDR2 SVGIG (reference sequence). CDR3 sequence: CAGTDGNYGYTF. The CDR3 nucleotides read TGTGCCGGGACAGACGGGAACTATGGCTACACCTTC.

This chain links TRBV6-5 with TRBJ1-2, with 8 bases aligning to TRBD1. The CDR3 is 16 amino acids. CDR1 and CDR2 from the germline V gene are MNHEY and SVGAGI. The V gene end was trimmed by 0 bases and the J gene end by 8 bases; junction bases not matched to a gene: 11. The CDR3 coding sequence is TGTGCCAGCAGTTACTCCCACACTCAGGGGGCGAGAGGCTACACCTTC. Its translation: CASSYSHTQGARGYTF.

The genes are TRBV28 and TRBJ1-1; tentative D call: TRBD1 (5 bases). CDR1 is MDHEN, CDR2 SYDVKM, per germline. This CDR3 has 15 residues. With 5 bases removed from V and 4 bases from J, the gap between germline ends came to 17 bases. The CDR3 spells CASSGLGRGVTEAFF. In nucleotides, the CDR3 is TGTGCCAGCAGTGGGTTGGGGCGGGGGGTCACTGAAGCTTTCTTT.

The chain couples TRBV28 to TRBJ2-7; D gene uncertain. Between the trimmed V and J ends, which lost 3 bases and 6 bases, there was a span of 9 bases. The length of the CDR3 is 12 residues. The germline V gene has CDR1 MDHEN and CDR2 SYDVKM. DNA of the CDR3: TGTGCCAGCAGTTTTAGCTCGGCCGAGCAGTACTTC. This codes for CASSFSSAEQYF. The full variable domain, its missing parts supplied by reference TRBV28 and TRBJ2-7, is DVKVTQSSRYLVKRTGEKVFLECVQDMDHENMFWYRQDPGLGLRLIYFSYDVKMKEKGDIPEGYSVSREKKERFSLILESASTNQTSMYLCASSFSSAEQYFGPGTRLTVT.

The chain carries TRBV7-3 and TRBJ1-2, with TRBD1 as a possible D gene (6 bases). The CDR3 spans 15 residues. Germline assignment: CDR1 SGHTA and CDR2 FQGTGA. V dropped 2 bases and J dropped 3 bases, with 13 bases sitting between them. CDR3 coding DNA: TGTGCCAGCAGCTTACCCGGCAGGGGAGACTATGGCTACACCTTC. Translation gives CASSLPGRGDYGYTF.

This clone has only one observation. V is TRBV7-9 and J is TRBJ2-7; D unclear. The CDR3 contains 12 residues. Germline V gives CDR1 SEHNR, CDR2 FQNEAQ (reference sequence). V was trimmed by 0 bases and J by 4 bases, leaving 4 bases between them. The CDR3 coding sequence is TGTGCCAGCAGCTTAGCCCCATACGAGCAGTACTTC. Its protein is CASSLAPYEQYF.

Remarks on this clone: The same CDR3 arises from other DNA sequences in this sample as well. The rearrangement links TRBV25-1 to TRBJ1-2; perhaps TRBD1 as D (5 bases). V was trimmed by 6 bases and J by 8 bases, leaving 10 bases between them. The CDR3 covers 11 residues. Germline CDR1 and CDR2: MGHDK and SYGVNS. This CDR3 is CASSGGVGYTF. The CDR3 bases are TGTGCCAGCAGCGGAGGGGTCGGCTACACCTTC.

The V gene is TRBV30, the J gene TRBJ1-2, with a tentative D call TRBD1 (6 bases). Per germline, CDR1 GTSNPN and CDR2 SVGIG (reference sequence). This CDR3 comprises 11 residues. V lost 2 bases and J lost 8, with 9 bases in between. CDR3 DNA: TGTGCCTGGAGTACAGGGAGAGGCTACACCTTC. Translated: CAWSTGRGYTF.

The genes are TRBV14 and TRBJ2-1; the D gene is possibly TRBD2 (7 bases). The CDR3 is 20 residues long. Trimming took 0 bases from V and 2 from J, leaving 23 bases between them. Germline CDR1 reads SGHDN; CDR2 reads FVKESK. The CDR3 coding sequence is TGTGCCAGCAGCCAAGAAATGGTGGACGGGGGGCGCGTCCCCTACAATGAGCAGTTCTTC. As protein: CASSQEMVDGGRVPYNEQFF.

The chain combines TRBV15 with TRBJ2-7; D is perhaps TRBD2 (5 bases). Germline-derived CDR1 and CDR2 are LNHNV and YYDKDF (reference sequence). V was clipped by 1 base and J by 0 bases, with 10 bases between them. The CDR3 sequence is 15 residues long. The CDR3 protein is CATSRASRASYEQYF. The CDR3, as DNA: TGTGCCACCAGCAGAGCTAGCCGGGCCTCCTACGAGCAGTACTTC. Looking up the rest from reference TRBV15 and TRBJ2-7 gives the full variable domain: DAMVIQNPRYQVTQFGKPVTLSCSQTLNHNVMYWYQQKSSQAPKLLFHYYDKDFNNEADTPDNFQSRRPNTSFCFLDIRSPGLGDTAMYLCATSRASRASYEQYFGPGTRLTVT.

The V call is TRBV19, the J call TRBJ1-2; TRBD1 agrees at 7 bases. The CDR3 contains 14 residues. Unmatched junction bases numbered 9, after V lost 3 bases and J lost 8 bases. The germline CDR1 and CDR2 sequences are LNHDA and SQIVND (reference sequence). The CDR3 here is CASSISTGMRGYTF. The CDR3 coding sequence is TGTGCCAGTAGTATTTCGACAGGGATGCGAGGCTACACCTTC. The full variable domain, its missing parts supplied by reference TRBV19 and TRBJ1-2, is DGGITQSPKYLFRKEGQNVTLSCEQNLNHDAMYWYRQDPGQGLRLIYYSQIVNDFQKGDIAEGYSVSREKKESFPLTVTSAQKNPTAFYLCASSISTGMRGYTFGSGTRLTVV.

V is TRBV28 and J is TRBJ1-2; D gene unclear. Trimming took 3 bases from V and 0 from J, leaving 8 bases between them. Germline V gene sequence: CDR1 MDHEN, CDR2 SYDVKM. This CDR3 contains 14 residues. The CDR3 region is CASSLGRPNYGYTF. CDR3 DNA: TGTGCCAGCAGTTTGGGCAGACCTAACTATGGCTACACCTTC.

This clone was recorded once. The V call is TRBV5-6, the J call TRBJ2-4; the D gene is possibly TRBD2 (6 bases). The ends were cut back, 1 base at V and 5 bases at J, with 10 bases in the middle. This CDR3 spans 14 amino acids. Germline CDR1 SGHDT, CDR2 YYEEEE. CDR3 in amino acids: CASSLMSSENIQYF. DNA of the CDR3: TGTGCCAGCAGCTTGATGTCTAGCGAAAACATTCAGTACTTC. Full variable domain (rest looked up from reference TRBV5-6 and TRBJ2-4): DAGVTQSPTHLIKTRGQQVTLRCSPKSGHDTVSWYQQALGQGPQFIFQYYEEEERQRGNFPDRFSGHQFPNYSSELNVNALLLGDSALYLCASSLMSSENIQYFGAGTRLSVL.

The chain recombines TRBV10-1 with TRBJ2-7; a possible D gene is TRBD1 (5 bases). CDR1 is WNHNN, CDR2 SYGVQD, per germline (reference sequence). The V gene lost 0 bases and the J gene lost 2 bases, with 11 bases spanning the gap. There are 15 residues in the CDR3. The CDR3 reads CASSESQGLPYEQYF. The CDR3 DNA reads TGCGCCAGCAGTGAGTCCCAGGGCCTCCCCTACGAGCAGTACTTC.

This chain connects TRBV18 to TRBJ2-7, with TRBD2 identical over 9 bases. The CDR3 extends over 17 amino acids. Germline CDR1 and CDR2: KGHSH and LQKENI. After removal of 0 bases from V and 1 base from J, the junction contained 7 bases not matched to a gene. The CDR3 reads CASSPPLFSGRSYEQYF. CDR3 sequence (DNA): TGTGCCAGCTCACCACCTTTATTTAGCGGGAGATCCTACGAGCAGTACTTC. The whole variable domain, filled in from reference TRBV18 and TRBJ2-7, reads NAGVMQNPRHLVRRRGQEARLRCSPMKGHSHVYWYRQLPEEGLKFMVYLQKENIIDESGMPKERFSAEFPKEGPSILRIQQVVRGDSAAYFCASSPPLFSGRSYEQYFGPGTRLTVT.

This clone was recorded only once. The chain recombines TRBV2 with TRBJ2-7; 9 bases align to TRBD1. Looked up from germline, CDR1 is SNHLY and CDR2 is FYNNEI. The CDR3 runs 15 residues. V shed 3 bases and J 2 bases; nucleotides not matched to a gene: 5. CDR3: CASSDTGQGTYEQYF. The CDR3 DNA sequence: TGTGCCAGCAGTGATACGGGACAGGGAACCTACGAGCAGTACTTC.

V gene TRBV5-6 combines with J gene TRBJ1-1; weak D call: TRBD1 (5 bases). Looked up from germline, CDR1 is SGHDT and CDR2 is YYEEEE. CDR3 size: 17 residues. V lost 1 base to trimming and J lost 1 base, with 17 bases between them. The CDR3 loop is CASSLYQGRPENTEAFF. In DNA form, the CDR3 reads TGTGCCAGCAGCTTGTACCAGGGCCGTCCGGAGAACACTGAAGCTTTCTTT.

CDR3 sequence: CASSIVTGDEQYF. The CDR3 nucleotides are TGTGCCAGTAGTATAGTAACAGGGGACGAGCAGTACTTC. This chain connects TRBV19 to TRBJ2-7, with 7 bases aligning to TRBD1. With V trimmed by 1 base and J by 5 bases, 2 bases remained unmatched. The CDR3 is 13 residues long. Germline CDR1 and CDR2: LNHDA and SQIVND (reference sequence).

V gene TRBV6-1 combines with J gene TRBJ1-2; the D gene is possibly TRBD1 (6 bases). Germline assignment: CDR1 MNHNS and CDR2 SASEGT. This CDR3 has 15 amino acids. V lost 3 bases, J lost 4 bases, and 15 bases lay in between. CDR3: CASSETGQHLYGYTF. CDR3 nucleotide sequence: TGTGCCAGCAGTGAGACCGGACAGCACCTCTATGGCTACACCTTC.

The V call is TRBV24-1, the J call TRBJ2-3; D gene uncertain. Germline assignment: CDR1 KGHDR and CDR2 SFDVKD. The V and J ends lost 3 bases and 5 bases respectively, with 14 bases between them. The CDR3 totals 15 residues. The chain's CDR3 is CATSDPRLPRDTQYF. In DNA form, the CDR3 reads TGTGCCACCAGTGATCCCCGTTTGCCGAGAGATACGCAGTATTTT.

The CDR3 is CASSAYSGTSSGNTIYF. The DNA for the CDR3 is TGTGCCAGCAGCGCGTACTCCGGGACTAGCTCTGGAAACACCATATATTTT. This chain links TRBV5-6 with TRBJ1-3; possible D gene TRBD1, 5 bases. CDR1 is SGHDT and CDR2 is YYEEEE in the germline V gene. Between the trimmed V and J ends, which lost 4 bases and 0 bases, there was a span of 17 bases. This CDR3 has 17 residues.

The chain recombines TRBV5-4 with TRBJ2-1; maybe TRBD2 (5 bases). Looked up from germline, CDR1 is SGHNT and CDR2 is YYREEE (reference sequence). CDR3 length: 15 residues. Trimming shortened V by 1 base and J by 8 bases, and 16 bases separated the two germline ends. The CDR3 reads CASSLQKQPEDEQFF. Written as DNA, the CDR3 is TGTGCCAGCAGCTTGCAAAAACAGCCGGAGGATGAGCAGTTCTTC.

A remark on this clone: Distinct nucleotide sequences in the sample also encode this CDR3. The chain carries TRBV19 and TRBJ2-1; 11 nucleotides match TRBD2. The germline gives CDR1 LNHDA, CDR2 SQIVND (reference sequence). This CDR3 is 15 amino acids long. J lost 4 bases, V lost 4 bases, and 3 bases had no gene match. CDR3 DNA: TGTGCCAGTAGTACCGGGACTAGCGGTTACAATGAGCAGTTCTTC. Its translation is CASSTGTSGYNEQFF.